This TCR beta chain stems from a study of control samples from healthy donors and cancer patients. Repertoires were generated with immunoSEQ multiplex PCR, while TCRdb's copy carries only in-frame clones and drops some. The table includes 150,000 to 200,000 clones, roughly nine tenths detected once. This CDR3 contains 18 residues. The ends lost 0 bases at V and 0 bases at J; junction bases unmatched: 6. The V gene's germline CDR1 is SGHDT and CDR2 YYEEEE. The V and J genes are TRBV5-6 and TRBJ2-4; 10 bases are a match to TRBD1. The sequence came from a woman in her twenties or thirties in good health. The material sequenced was blood. The CDR3 sequence: CASSLGGQGYLAKNIQYF. DNA of the CDR3: TGTGCCAGCAGCTTGGGGGGACAGGGGTACCTAGCCAAAAACATTCAGTACTTC.